This entry lists 4 T cell receptor beta chains sequenced from one sample in a study of T-cell memory formation after mild COVID-19. TCRdb reprocessed the 5' RACE reads via MiXCR and lists one record per CDR3 protein. Of around 53,000 distinct CDR3 sequences in the sample, roughly an eighth are singletons; the top ten hold 24%. Sequencing was performed on PBMCs or a T cell subset sorted from them (not recorded which). The receptors originated from a man younger than 30 who had mild COVID-19 (a few samples of this study predate the infection). Cell type and time point are not known.

The CDR3 region has the DNA TGCAGTGCGGCAGGCGGGGCCGAGACTGGTGGCTACACCTTC. Its protein product is CSAAGGAETGGYTF. The chain recombines TRBV20-1 with TRBJ1-2; possible D gene TRBD1, 5 bases. The CDR3 is 14 residues long. Trimming cost V 6 bases and J 7 bases, with 21 bases left between them. The V gene's germline CDR1 is DFQATT and CDR2 SNEGSKA (reference sequence).

The V call is TRBV20-1, the J call TRBJ2-7; maybe TRBD1 (5 bases). Germline V gene data show CDR1 as DFQATT and CDR2 as SNEGSKA (reference sequence). Trimming removed 0 bases from V and 5 bases from J, with 11 bases in between. The CDR3 is 13 residues long. The chain's CDR3 is CSARDGQGHEQYF. Written as DNA, the CDR3 is TGCAGTGCTAGAGATGGGCAGGGCCACGAGCAGTACTTC.

In this sample, this clonotype turned up a few times. This chain links TRBV9 with TRBJ2-1; D not certain. Between the trimmed V and J ends, which lost 3 bases and 5 bases, there was a span of 12 bases. The CDR3 is made up of 14 amino acids. Germline assignment: CDR1 SGDLS and CDR2 YYNGEE. The CDR3 spells CASSATTAHNEQFF. For the CDR3, the DNA is TGTGCCAGCAGCGCTACGACTGCCCACAATGAGCAGTTCTTC. Complete variable domain (other parts from reference TRBV9 and TRBJ2-1): DSGVTQTPKHLITATGQRVTLRCSPRSGDLSVYWYQQSLDQGLQFLIQYYNGEERAKGNILERFSAQQFPDLHSELNLSSLELGDSALYFCASSATTAHNEQFFGPGTRLTVL.

This clonotype showed up just a few times. The chain recombines TRBV6-5 with TRBJ1-6; no definite D call. V dropped 2 bases and J dropped 9 bases, with 8 bases sitting between them. Germline-derived CDR1 and CDR2 are MNHEY and SVGAGI. The CDR3 sequence is 13 residues long. CDR3 loop: CASSYNLGSPLHF. The DNA for the CDR3 is TGTGCCAGCAGTTACAACCTGGGTTCACCCCTCCACTTT.